In its sample, the clone carrying this T cell receptor beta chain was seen a few times. CDR3 length equals 16 residues. From germline, CDR1 is LNHNV and CDR2 YYDKDF (reference sequence). V was cut by 1 base and J by 9 bases, with 19 bases left in between. This sample was included in a study of T cells in Graves' hyperthyroidism and ophthalmopathy. Regions amplified from RNA transcripts were the TCR beta CDR3 regions. In the first-round RT-PCR of the TCR CDR3, the HTBI primer set was used. Using its own MiXCR run on the multiplex PCR reads, TCRdb lists one record per CDR3 protein. The sample includes 450,000 to 650,000 distinct CDR3 sequences, 15% to 20% of them seen just once.

This TCR came from a woman between 18 and 29 years old with Graves' ophthalmopathy. The chain has TRBV15 and TRBJ1-5; maybe TRBD1 (6 bases). Material: blood. Written as DNA, the CDR3 is TGTGCCACCAGCAGAGGGGTGGGGGGGCGGATCGTGCCCCAGCATTTT. It encodes CATSRGVGGRIVPQHF. Using reference TRBV15 and TRBJ1-5 for the parts outside the CDR3, the full variable domain is DAMVIQNPRYQVTQFGKPVTLSCSQTLNHNVMYWYQQKSSQAPKLLFHYYDKDFNNEADTPDNFQSRRPNTSFCFLDIRSPGLGDTAMYLCATSRGVGGRIVPQHFGDGTRLSIL.